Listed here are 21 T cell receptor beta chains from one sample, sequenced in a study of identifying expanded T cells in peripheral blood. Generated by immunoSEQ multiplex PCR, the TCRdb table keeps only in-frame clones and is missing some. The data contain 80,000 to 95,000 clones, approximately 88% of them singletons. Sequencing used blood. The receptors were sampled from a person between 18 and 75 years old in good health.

For the CDR3, the DNA is TGTGCCAGCAGTCGAGGAAACGGAGAGACCCAGTACTTC. Translation gives CASSRGNGETQYF. The chain combines TRBV9 with TRBJ2-5; D remains unclear. Germline V gene data show CDR1 as SGDLS and CDR2 as YYNGEE. The germline V and J ends were trimmed by 5 bases and 4 bases, with 12 bases remaining between them. The CDR3 runs to 13 residues.

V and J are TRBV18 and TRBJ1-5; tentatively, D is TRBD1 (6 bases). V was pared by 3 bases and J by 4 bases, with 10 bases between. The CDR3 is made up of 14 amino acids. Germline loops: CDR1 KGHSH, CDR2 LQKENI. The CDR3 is CASSPDQGNQPQHF. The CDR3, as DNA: TGTGCCAGCTCACCTGATCAGGGGAATCAGCCCCAGCATTTT.

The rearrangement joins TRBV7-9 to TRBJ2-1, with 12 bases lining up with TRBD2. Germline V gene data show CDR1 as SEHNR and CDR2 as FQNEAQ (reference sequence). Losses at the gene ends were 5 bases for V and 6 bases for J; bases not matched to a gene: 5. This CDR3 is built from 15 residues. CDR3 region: CASSPTSGGINEQFF. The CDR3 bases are TGTGCCAGCAGCCCCACTAGCGGGGGGATCAATGAGCAGTTCTTC. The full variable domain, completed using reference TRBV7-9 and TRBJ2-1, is DTGVSQNPRHKITKRGQNVTFRCDPISEHNRLYWYRQTLGQGPEFLTYFQNEAQLEKSRLLSDRFSAERPKGSFSTLEIQRTEQGDSAMYLCASSPTSGGINEQFFGPGTRLTVL.

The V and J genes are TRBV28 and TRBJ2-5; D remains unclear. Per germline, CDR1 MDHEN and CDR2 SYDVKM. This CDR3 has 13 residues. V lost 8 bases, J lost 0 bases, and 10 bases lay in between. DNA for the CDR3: TGTGCCAGCGGACGTACGTACCAAGAGACCCAGTACTTC. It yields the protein CASGRTYQETQYF.

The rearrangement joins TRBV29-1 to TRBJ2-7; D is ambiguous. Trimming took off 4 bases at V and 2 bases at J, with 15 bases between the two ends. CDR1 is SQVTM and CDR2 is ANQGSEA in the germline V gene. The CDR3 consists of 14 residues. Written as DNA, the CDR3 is TGCAGCGTTGTTCGCGACACATCTCCCTACGAGCAGTACTTC. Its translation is CSVVRDTSPYEQYF.

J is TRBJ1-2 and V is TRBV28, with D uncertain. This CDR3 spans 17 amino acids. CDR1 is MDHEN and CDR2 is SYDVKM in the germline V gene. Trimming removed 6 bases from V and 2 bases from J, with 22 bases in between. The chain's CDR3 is CASRLAYQITSNYGYTF. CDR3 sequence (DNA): TGTGCCAGCAGGTTGGCTTATCAGATTACCTCGAACTATGGCTACACCTTC.

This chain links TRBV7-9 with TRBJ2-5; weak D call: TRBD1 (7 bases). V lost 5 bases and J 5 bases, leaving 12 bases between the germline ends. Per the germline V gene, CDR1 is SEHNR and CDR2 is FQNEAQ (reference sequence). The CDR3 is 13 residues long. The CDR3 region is CASSAGQWETQYF. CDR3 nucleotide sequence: TGTGCCAGCAGCGCGGGACAGTGGGAGACCCAGTACTTC.

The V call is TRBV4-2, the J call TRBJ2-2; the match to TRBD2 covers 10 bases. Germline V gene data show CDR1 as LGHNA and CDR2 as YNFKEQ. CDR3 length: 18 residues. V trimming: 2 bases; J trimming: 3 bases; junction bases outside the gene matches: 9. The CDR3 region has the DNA TGTGCCAGCAGCCAACAGGGTCGACTAGCGGGTTACACCGGGGAGCTGTTTTTT. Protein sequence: CASSQQGRLAGYTGELFF.

In DNA form, the CDR3 reads TGTGCCTGGAGGGGGGACAGGGAGGACCTGACTTTC. Its translation: CAWRGDREDLTF. J is TRBJ2-6 and V is TRBV30; TRBD1 agrees at 9 bases. Germline assignment: CDR1 GTSNPN and CDR2 SVGIG (reference sequence). This CDR3 spans 12 amino acids. V shed 3 bases and J 15 bases; nucleotides not matched to a gene: 6. The full variable domain, with the rest looked up from reference TRBV30 and TRBJ2-6, is SQTIHQWPATLVQPVGSPLSLECTVEGTSNPNLYWYRQAAGRGLQLLFYSVGIGQISSEVPQNLSASRPQDRQFILSSKKLLLSDSGFYLCAWRGDREDLTFGAGSRLTVL.

The chain's CDR3 is CASSSIRLAGSHNEQFF. The CDR3 DNA is TGTGCCAGCAGCTCCATCCGACTAGCTGGTTCCCACAATGAGCAGTTCTTC. The chain employs TRBV7-3 and TRBJ2-1; 7 nucleotides line up with TRBD2. The CDR3 has 17 residues. Looked up from germline, CDR1 is SGHTA and CDR2 is FQGTGA. V shed 4 bases, J shed 5 bases, and the junction held 14 bases outside the gene matches.

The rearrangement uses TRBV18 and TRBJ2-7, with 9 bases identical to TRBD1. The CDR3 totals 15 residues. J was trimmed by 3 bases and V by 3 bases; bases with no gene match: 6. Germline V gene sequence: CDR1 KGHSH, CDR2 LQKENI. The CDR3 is CASSPTGQGLYEQYF. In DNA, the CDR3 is TGTGCCAGCTCACCTACCGGACAGGGGCTCTACGAGCAGTACTTC.

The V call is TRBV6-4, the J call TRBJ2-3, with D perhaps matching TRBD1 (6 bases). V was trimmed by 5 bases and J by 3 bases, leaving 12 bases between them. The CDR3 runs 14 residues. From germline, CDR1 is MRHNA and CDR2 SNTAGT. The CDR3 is CASSIGQGTDTQYF. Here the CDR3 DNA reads TGTGCCAGCAGTATAGGGCAGGGGACAGATACGCAGTATTTT.

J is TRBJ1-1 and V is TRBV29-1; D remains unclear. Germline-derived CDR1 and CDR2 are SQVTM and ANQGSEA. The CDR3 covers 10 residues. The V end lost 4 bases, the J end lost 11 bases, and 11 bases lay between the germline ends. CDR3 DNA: TGCAGCGTTGGAGGCCGCTCGGCTTTCTTT. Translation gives CSVGGRSAFF.

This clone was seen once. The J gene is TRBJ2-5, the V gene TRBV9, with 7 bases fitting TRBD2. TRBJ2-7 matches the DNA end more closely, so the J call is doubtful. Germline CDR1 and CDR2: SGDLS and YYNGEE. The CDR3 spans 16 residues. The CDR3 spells CASSPGGRTRAYEQYF. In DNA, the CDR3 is TGTGCCAGCTCCCCTGGAGGAAGGACTAGAGCCTACGAGCAGTACTTC.

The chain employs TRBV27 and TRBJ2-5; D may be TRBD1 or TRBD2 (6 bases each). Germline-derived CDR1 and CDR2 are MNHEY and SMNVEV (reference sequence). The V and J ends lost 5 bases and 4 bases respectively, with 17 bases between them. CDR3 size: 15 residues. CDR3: CASSPNGGFRETQYF. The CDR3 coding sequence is TGTGCCAGCAGTCCGAACGGGGGCTTCCGAGAGACCCAGTACTTC.

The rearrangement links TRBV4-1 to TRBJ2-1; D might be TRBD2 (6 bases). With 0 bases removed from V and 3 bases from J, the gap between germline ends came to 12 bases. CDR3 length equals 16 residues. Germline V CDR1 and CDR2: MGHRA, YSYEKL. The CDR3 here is CASSQDLGGSYNEQFF. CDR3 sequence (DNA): TGCGCCAGCAGCCAAGATCTGGGAGGAAGCTACAATGAGCAGTTCTTC.

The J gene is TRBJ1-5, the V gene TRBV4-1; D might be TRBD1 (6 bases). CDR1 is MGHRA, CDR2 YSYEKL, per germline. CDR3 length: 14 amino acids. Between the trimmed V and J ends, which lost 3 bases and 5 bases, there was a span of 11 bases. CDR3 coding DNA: TGCGCCAGCAGCCACGGACAGAGCTATCAGCCCCAGCATTTT. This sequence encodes CASSHGQSYQPQHF.

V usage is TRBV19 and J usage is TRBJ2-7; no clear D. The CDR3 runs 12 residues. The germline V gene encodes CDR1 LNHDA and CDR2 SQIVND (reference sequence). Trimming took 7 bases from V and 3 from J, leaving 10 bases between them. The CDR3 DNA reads TGTGCCAGTAAGGCAAACGACTACGAGCAGTACTTC. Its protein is CASKANDYEQYF.

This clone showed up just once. CDR3 protein: CASSPRVQPGQGIDEQYF. CDR3 in DNA: TGTGCCAGCTCACCGCGAGTCCAACCGGGACAGGGTATCGACGAGCAGTACTTC. The gene calls are TRBV18 and TRBJ2-7; 9 bases are shared with TRBD1. V gave up 3 bases and J gave up 5 bases; unmatched junction bases: 17. The CDR3 is 18 amino acids. CDR1 is KGHSH and CDR2 is LQKENI in the germline V gene.

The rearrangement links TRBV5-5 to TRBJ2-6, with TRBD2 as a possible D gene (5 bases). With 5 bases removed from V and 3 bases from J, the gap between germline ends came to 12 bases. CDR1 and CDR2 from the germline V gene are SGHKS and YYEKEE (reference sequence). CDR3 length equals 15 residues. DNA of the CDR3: TGTGCCAGCAGTAGGTTGAGGGATGGGGCCAACGTCCTGACTTTC. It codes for CASSRLRDGANVLTF.

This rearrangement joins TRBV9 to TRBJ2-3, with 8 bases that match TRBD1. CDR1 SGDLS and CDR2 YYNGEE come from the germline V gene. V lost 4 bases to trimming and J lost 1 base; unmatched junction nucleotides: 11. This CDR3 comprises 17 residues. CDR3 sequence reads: CASSPLVETGGTDTQYF. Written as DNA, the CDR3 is TGTGCCAGCAGCCCCCTAGTTGAGACAGGGGGCACAGATACGCAGTATTTT.